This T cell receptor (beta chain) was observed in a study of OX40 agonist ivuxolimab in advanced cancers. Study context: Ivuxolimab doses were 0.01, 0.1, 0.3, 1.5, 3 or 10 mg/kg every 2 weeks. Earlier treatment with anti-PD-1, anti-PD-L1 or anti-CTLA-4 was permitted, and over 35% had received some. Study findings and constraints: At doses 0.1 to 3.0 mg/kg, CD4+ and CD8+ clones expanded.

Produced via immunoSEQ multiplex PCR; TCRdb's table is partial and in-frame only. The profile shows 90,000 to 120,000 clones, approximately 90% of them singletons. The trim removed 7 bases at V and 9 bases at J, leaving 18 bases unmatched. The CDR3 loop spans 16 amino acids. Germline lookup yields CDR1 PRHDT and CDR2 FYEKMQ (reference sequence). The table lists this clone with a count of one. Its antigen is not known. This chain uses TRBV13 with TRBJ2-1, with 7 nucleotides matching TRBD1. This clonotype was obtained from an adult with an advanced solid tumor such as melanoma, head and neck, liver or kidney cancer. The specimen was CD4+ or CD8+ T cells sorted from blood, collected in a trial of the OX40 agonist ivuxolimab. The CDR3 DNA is TGTGCCAGCACCACTGGGACAGTCGGGCAACGGATTGAGCAGTTCTTC. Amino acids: CASTTGTVGQRIEQFF.